Each of the 2 T cell receptor beta chains below was sequenced from the same sample in a study of Ad26.COV2.S vaccination and SARS-CoV-2 variants. Treatment given: 15 to 20 received Ad26.COV2.S at low or high dose, single or two shots; 5 received placebo; per-sample allocation not given. Vaccine and placebo recipients were sampled on day 63 after the first injection. Method: immunoSEQ multiplex PCR; TCRdb's copy keeps in-frame clones and lacks some. Of 300,000 to 500,000 clones in the sample, less than 90% are singletons; the top ten hold 3.5%. The sample here was peripheral blood, taken in a trial of Ad26.COV2.S vaccine versus placebo. The receptors here all came from a person between 18 and 65 years old who received the Ad26.COV2.S COVID-19 vaccine or a placebo.

This chain connects TRBV2 to TRBJ2-7, with 8 bases lining up with TRBD1. There are 16 residues in the CDR3. Germline CDR1 and CDR2: SNHLY and FYNNEI. The V segment lost 5 bases and the J segment 5 bases; nucleotides outside the gene matches: 14. The CDR3 sequence is CASSFLARTGPHEQYF. Written as DNA, the CDR3 is TGTGCCAGCAGTTTTTTGGCCCGGACAGGGCCCCACGAGCAGTACTTC.

The chain couples TRBV5-1 to TRBJ2-7, with 7 bases aligning to TRBD2. The CDR3 is 13 amino acids. Germline CDR1 and CDR2: SGHRS and YFSETQ. Trimming removed 2 bases from V and 6 bases from J; junction bases left unmatched: 5. DNA of the CDR3: TGCGCCAGCAGCTTAGCGGGGACGCTCGAGCAGTACTTC. Protein product: CASSLAGTLEQYF.